This TCR beta chain derives from a study of graft-versus-host responses after intestinal transplantation. About the study: Induction with anti-thymocyte globulin, then tacrolimus and steroids for around three years, was given to all recipients.

Produced via immunoSEQ multiplex PCR; TCRdb's table is partial and in-frame only. The table has fewer than 85,000 clones, approximately 84% seen once. About this clone: Its antigen is still unknown.

CDR3 length: 17 amino acids. Germline CDR1 and CDR2: MDHEN and SYDVKM. V was pared by 2 bases and J by 0 bases, with 7 bases of the junction left unmatched. Study findings and constraints: After transplant, early declines in HvG clones were associated with peak levels of circulating GvH clones.

This TCR was recovered from a human donor who was the organ donor for an intestinal transplant. The source material was unstimulated CD4+ T cells sorted from spleen or lymph node cells, sampled before transplant. This chain connects TRBV28 to TRBJ1-5, with 7 nucleotides matching TRBD1. The CDR3: CASSLPQTGYSNQPQHF. Here the CDR3 DNA reads TGTGCCAGCAGTTTACCCCAGACAGGGTATAGCAATCAGCCCCAGCATTTT.